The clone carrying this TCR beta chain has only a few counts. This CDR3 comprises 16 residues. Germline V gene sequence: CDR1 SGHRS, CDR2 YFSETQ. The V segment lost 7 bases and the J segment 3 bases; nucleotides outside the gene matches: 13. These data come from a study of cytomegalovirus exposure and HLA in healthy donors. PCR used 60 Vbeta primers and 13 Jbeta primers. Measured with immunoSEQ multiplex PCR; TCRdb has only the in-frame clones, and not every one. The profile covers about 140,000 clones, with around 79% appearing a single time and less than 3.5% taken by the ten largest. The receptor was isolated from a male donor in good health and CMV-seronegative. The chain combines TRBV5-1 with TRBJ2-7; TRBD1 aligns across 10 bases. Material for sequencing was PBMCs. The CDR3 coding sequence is TGCGCCAGCGCTTGGGACAGGGGTGTTCCCCGCTACGAGCAGTACTTC. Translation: CASAWDRGVPRYEQYF. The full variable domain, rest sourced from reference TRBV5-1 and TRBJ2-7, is KAGVTQTPRYLIKTRGQQVTLSCSPISGHRSVSWYQQTPGQGLQFLFEYFSETQRNKGNFPGRFSGRQFSNSRSEMNVSTLELGDSALYLCASAWDRGVPRYEQYFGPGTRLTVT.